A single sample gave rise to the 27 T cell receptor beta chains below, sequenced in a study of metastatic and nonmetastatic thyroid tumors. Via MiXCR, TCRdb re-called the PCR reads. This table has approximately 37,000 clones, about 17% appearing once. Thyroid surgery took place with no prior treatment in any patient. The sample taken for sequencing was blood. Every receptor here comes from a female donor with papillary thyroid cancer or a benign thyroid nodule (not recorded which). Some clones in this sample may be carry-over from other donors' samples.

This clone was recorded many times. The V and J genes are TRBV11-3 and TRBJ1-3; 7 nucleotides line up with TRBD1. This CDR3 has 16 residues. V lost 5 bases and J lost 2; bases outside the gene matches: 9. The germline V gene encodes CDR1 SGHNT and CDR2 YENEEA. The CDR3 sequence: CASSRGTGTAGNTIYF. CDR3 sequence (DNA): TGTGCCAGCAGCCGAGGGACCGGGACAGCTGGAAACACCATATATTTT.

CDR3 protein: CSEANSGRAYEQYF. The CDR3 DNA sequence: TGCAGTGAGGCGAATAGCGGGAGGGCCTACGAGCAGTACTTC. V usage is TRBV20-1 and J usage is TRBJ2-7, with TRBD2 matching 11 bases. V gave up 7 bases and J gave up 2 bases; unmatched junction bases: 7. Germline CDR1 DFQATT, CDR2 SNEGSKA (reference sequence). The CDR3 length is 14 residues.

The chain combines TRBV15 with TRBJ2-2, with TRBD1 matching 7 bases. CDR1 and CDR2 (germline): LNHNV, YYDKDF (reference sequence). This CDR3 has 15 amino acids. The trim removed 7 bases at V and 6 bases at J, leaving 11 bases unmatched. CDR3: CATITYRGVSGELFF. The CDR3 region has the DNA TGTGCCACCATCACCTACAGGGGAGTTTCCGGGGAGCTGTTTTTT.

In regard to this clone: This sample also contains other DNA sequences that code for the same CDR3. The rearrangement uses TRBV5-1 and TRBJ2-7, with 12 bases fitting TRBD2. CDR3 length: 15 amino acids. Germline V gives CDR1 SGHRS, CDR2 YFSETQ. V shed 4 bases, J shed 7 bases, and the junction held 9 bases outside the gene matches. In DNA, the CDR3 is TGCGCCAGCAGCCCTACTAGCGGGGGGCGTGGGGAGCAGTACTTC. Its protein product is CASSPTSGGRGEQYF.

V usage is TRBV9 and J usage is TRBJ1-4, with a tentative D call TRBD1 (6 bases). The CDR3 sequence is 16 residues long. The germline V gene has CDR1 SGDLS and CDR2 YYNGEE. The V and J ends lost 0 bases and 4 bases respectively, with 13 bases between them. CDR3 in DNA: TGTGCCAGCAGCGTAGGAGGAACAGGGAGTAATGAAAAACTGTTTTTT. Amino acids: CASSVGGTGSNEKLFF.

The J gene is TRBJ2-1, the V gene TRBV12-3 or TRBV12-4, with a possible D match to TRBD2 (6 bases). The V end was cut by 6 bases, the J end by 8 bases, with 26 bases between. The length of the CDR3 is 17 residues. CDR3 sequence (DNA): TGTGCCAGCAGCCCCTTGACTGGCGGGACGAACCGGGATGAGCAGTTCTTC. Its protein is CASSPLTGGTNRDEQFF.

There are many counts of this clone. The chain has TRBV9 and TRBJ2-3; possibly TRBD1 for D (6 bases). V lost 4 bases to trimming and J lost 0 bases, with 12 bases between them. Germline CDR1 and CDR2: SGDLS and YYNGEE. CDR3 size: 15 residues. CDR3 nucleotides: TGTGCCAGCAGCCAATACAGGGATAGCACAGATACGCAGTATTTT. Its protein product is CASSQYRDSTDTQYF.

This clone was seen many times. The chain couples TRBV19 to TRBJ1-1, with TRBD1 as a possible D gene (6 bases). Looked up from germline, CDR1 is LNHDA and CDR2 is SQIVND (reference sequence). Trimming took off 8 bases at V and 5 bases at J, with 12 bases between the two ends. CDR3 length: 12 amino acids. CDR3 amino acids: CASVNRETEAFF. In DNA, the CDR3 is TGTGCCAGTGTAAACAGGGAAACTGAAGCTTTCTTT.

Note on this clone: It may be a read error: a sequence one base away is much more abundant. The V and J genes are TRBV28 and TRBJ2-6; a possible D gene is TRBD2 (7 bases). Germline V gene data show CDR1 as MDHEN and CDR2 as SYDVKM. The CDR3 runs to 17 residues. The CDR3 coding sequence is TGTGCCAGCAGTTTTGGGGACACAGGGAGGGGGGCCAACGTCCCGACTTTC. It specifies CASSFGDTGRGANVPTF.

Concerning this clone itself: This may come from a read error, since a much larger clone is one base off. The rearrangement joins TRBV7-3 to TRBJ2-3; 8 positions match TRBD1. This CDR3 has 15 residues. Per germline, CDR1 SGHTA and CDR2 FQGTGA. The CDR3: CAGSLTLTGADTQYF. The CDR3 DNA reads TGTGCCGGCAGCTTAACGTTGACAGGGGCAGATACGCAGTATTTT.

This clone appeared many times. The V call is TRBV18, the J call TRBJ2-1, with TRBD1 matching over 7 bases. The CDR3 runs 16 residues. Trimming at V came to 2 bases and at J to 7 bases, leaving 11 bases not matched to a gene. Germline V gene lookup returns CDR1 KGHSH and CDR2 LQKENI. The CDR3 DNA reads as TGTGCCAGCTCACCAAATCGGGACAGTCAAGGGAATGAGCAGTTCTTC. It encodes CASSPNRDSQGNEQFF.

This clone has ten or more counts. The rearrangement links TRBV20-1 to TRBJ2-1, with D unresolved. Between the trimmed V and J ends, which lost 2 bases and 4 bases, there was a span of 9 bases. CDR3 length: 13 residues. Germline values: CDR1 DFQATT, CDR2 SNEGSKA (reference sequence). As DNA, the CDR3 is TGCAGTGCTAGACGCCCCCCTTACAATGAGCAGTTCTTC. Translation: CSARRPPYNEQFF.

This clone has ten or more counts. This chain connects TRBV6-1 to TRBJ2-5; 7 bases are a match to TRBD1. The CDR3 runs to 14 residues. Germline loops: CDR1 MNHNS, CDR2 SASEGT. J was trimmed by 1 base and V by 8 bases; bases with no gene match: 7. CDR3 in DNA: TGTGCCAGCCGTAGGGACAGTCTCCAAGAGACCCAGTACTTC. Residues: CASRRDSLQETQYF.

This clone appeared many times. At one of its ends the junction is not consistent with the germline gene, which may arise from a read error. This CDR3 is CASSLGMPVSFADF. The CDR3 nucleotides read TGTGCCAGCAGCTTAGGGATGCCGGTTTCTTTCGCGGATTTT. The chain employs TRBV11-1 and TRBJ2-3; D not resolved. Looked up from germline, CDR1 is SGHAT and CDR2 is FQDESV (reference sequence). This CDR3 has 14 amino acids.

This chain uses TRBV6-1 with TRBJ1-1, with a weak D call TRBD1 (5 bases). Per germline, CDR1 MNHNS and CDR2 SASEGT. This CDR3 contains 12 residues. CDR3 sequence: CGSSPGVGEAFF. CDR3 bases: TGTGGAAGCAGTCCGGGGGTAGGAGAAGCTTTCTTT.

V gene TRBV5-1 combines with J gene TRBJ1-1, with D maybe TRBD1 (5 bases). The CDR3 spans 14 residues. CDR1 and CDR2 (germline): SGHRS, YFSETQ. V dropped 4 bases and J dropped 4 bases, with 14 bases sitting between them. As DNA, the CDR3 is TGCGCCAGCAGCACGGACATGGGGTCCACTGAAGCTTTCTTT. It codes for CASSTDMGSTEAFF.

This clone was counted at least ten times. The chain joins TRBV6-1 to TRBJ1-1; no clear D. CDR3 length equals 10 residues. The V and J ends lost 8 bases and 8 bases respectively, with 9 bases between them. Germline V gene lookup returns CDR1 MNHNS and CDR2 SASEGT. CDR3 DNA: TGTGCCAGCCGGGCTCGGGAAGCTTTCTTT. Protein product: CASRAREAFF.

This clone was detected ten times or more. J is TRBJ1-5 and V is TRBV28; 10 bases are shared with TRBD1. This CDR3 is 16 amino acids long. Germline V gene sequence: CDR1 MDHEN, CDR2 SYDVKM. J lost 6 bases, V lost 6 bases, and 11 bases had no gene match. CDR3 sequence (DNA): TGTGCCAGCAGCTTGAGACAGGGGGCTAGTAGTCAGCCCCAGCATTTT. Amino acid sequence: CASSLRQGASSQPQHF.

The chain carries TRBV19 and TRBJ2-7; 7 bases align to TRBD2. This CDR3 is built from 15 residues. Germline trimming cut 3 bases from V and 5 bases from J; bases unmatched to any gene: 10. CDR1 and CDR2 from the germline V gene are LNHDA and SQIVND (reference sequence). CDR3 protein: CASSMWTSIVNEQYF. The CDR3 bases are TGTGCCAGTAGTATGTGGACTAGTATCGTGAACGAGCAGTACTTC.

This clone was detected ten times or more. This chain links TRBV5-1 with TRBJ2-6, with unresolved D. In germline, CDR1 is SGHRS, CDR2 YFSETQ. The V end was cut by 1 base, the J end by 0 bases, with 11 bases between. The CDR3 is 17 residues long. The CDR3 sequence: CASSLTDPSSGANVLTF. CDR3 bases: TGCGCCAGCAGCTTGACAGACCCTAGCTCTGGGGCCAACGTCCTGACTTTC.

The DNA for the CDR3 is TGTGCCAGCAGTTACTCTTACGGGGGTAGCACCGGGGAGCTGTTTTTT. Translating gives CASSYSYGGSTGELFF. The genes are TRBV6-6 and TRBJ2-2; a weak D match, TRBD2 (6 bases). Germline-derived CDR1 and CDR2 are MNHNY and SVGAGI (reference sequence). V dropped 0 bases and J dropped 4 bases, with 12 bases sitting between them. This CDR3 is 16 amino acids long.

Many counts were recorded for this clone. V is TRBV7-9 and J is TRBJ1-1, with TRBD1 matching 9 bases. This CDR3 has 13 residues. Germline trimming cut 5 bases from V and 4 bases from J; bases unmatched to any gene: 2. The germline V gene has CDR1 SEHNR and CDR2 FQNEAQ (reference sequence). CDR3 sequence reads: CASSGQGFTEAFF. The CDR3 bases are TGTGCCAGCAGCGGACAGGGGTTCACTGAAGCTTTCTTT.

This clone was observed a handful of times. This chain connects TRBV19 to TRBJ2-5; D tentatively fits TRBD1 or TRBD2 (5 bases each). Trimming took 7 bases from V and 5 from J, leaving 20 bases between them. This CDR3 is built from 15 residues. Germline CDR1 is LNHDA and CDR2 is SQIVND (reference sequence). The CDR3 is CASTSRASRGETQYF. Written as DNA, the CDR3 is TGTGCCAGTACCTCCAGGGCATCGAGAGGGGAGACCCAGTACTTC.

This clone has a count of ten or more. This may arise from a read error, as a much more abundant clone is one base away. The chain links TRBV7-6 to TRBJ2-2, with TRBD1 matching 12 bases. CDR1 SGHVS and CDR2 FNYEAQ come from the germline V gene. Trimming cost V 5 bases and J 6 bases; bases outside gene matches: 10. The CDR3 extends over 17 amino acids. This CDR3 is CASSLSGTGGAAGELFF. The CDR3 region has the DNA TGTGCCAGCAGCCTCTCCGGGACAGGGGGCGCGGCCGGGGAGCTGTTTTTT.

The gene calls are TRBV6-1 and TRBJ1-2; TRBD1 aligns across 8 bases. The CDR3 totals 16 residues. Losses at the gene ends were 0 bases for V and 8 bases for J; bases not matched to a gene: 11. Looked up from germline, CDR1 is MNHNS and CDR2 is SASEGT. CDR3 amino acids: CASSEAGAGGVGGYTF. CDR3 DNA sequence: TGTGCCAGCAGTGAAGCAGGGGCAGGGGGCGTAGGGGGCTACACCTTC.

This clone has at least ten counts. The V call is TRBV7-3, the J call TRBJ1-6; TRBD1 is a possible D gene (6 bases). The CDR3 contains 13 residues. Trimming cost V 4 bases and J 10 bases, with 11 bases left between them. CDR1 is SGHTA, CDR2 FQGTGA, per germline. In nucleotides, the CDR3 is TGTGCCAGCAGCTCGGACAGAAAATCACCCCTCCACTTT. Amino acid sequence: CASSSDRKSPLHF.

This clone has ten or more counts. V gene TRBV9 combines with J gene TRBJ2-7; D not certain. V was clipped by 4 bases and J by 6 bases, with 17 bases between them. The CDR3 is 14 residues long. CDR1 is SGDLS and CDR2 is YYNGEE in the germline V gene. CDR3 in amino acids: CASSPDASTTEQYF. In nucleotides, the CDR3 is TGTGCCAGCAGCCCGGATGCATCCACCACCGAGCAGTACTTC.